The present T cell receptor beta chain was sequenced within a study of T-cell reconstitution after alpha-beta-depleted transplantation in children. Findings of the study overall: Where some patients showed high TCRbeta diversity at day 60, it came from recipient T cells and thymic progenitors that had survived.

Germline V CDR1 and CDR2: MGHRA, YSYEKL. The CDR3 length is 12 residues. This clonotype was counted between two and nine times. Its cognate antigen is unknown. A junction boundary mismatches the germline segment, possibly from a read error. Unique molecular identifiers featured in how the TCRbeta library was prepared. TCRdb used MiXCR to reprocess the PCR reads, holding one entry per CDR3 protein. In the table there are 200,000 to 300,000 distinct CDR3 sequences, 24% of which are singletons. This clonotype originated in a female patient under 10 years old who had a stem cell transplant for congenital amegakaryocytic thrombocytopenia, so the T cells may come from the graft donor. The chain employs TRBV4-1 and TRBJ2-4; TRBD2 might be the D (6 bases). Source: PBMCs, mostly from graft donor cells, taken 360 days after TCRalphabeta/CD19-depleted stem cell transplant. CDR3 loop: CASSQERGTLSF. The DNA of the CDR3 is TGCGCCAGCAGCCAAGAGCGGGGTACCCTTTCCTTC.